A selection of T cell receptor beta chains follows, all from one sample in a study of T cell clusters in autoimmune cytopenias. TCRdb reprocessed the multiplex PCR reads, keeping one entry per CDR3 protein, no DNA. The sample holds some 2,000 distinct CDR3 sequences. Sequenced sample: peripheral blood. All receptors come from a human donor with an autoimmune cytopenia or autoimmune hepatitis (not recorded which). Each CDR3 is given with its conserved first and last residue. Fields, in order: V gene, clone size, J gene, CDR3 protein. Size is stated for part of the rows, as once, few or many counts, or as a class when the clone is expanded.

>TRBV10-3|medium-sized|TRBJ2-1
CAIRLDESSYNEQFF
>TRBV7-2|.|TRBJ2-7
CASSPGGGRTYEQYF
>TRBV4-2|medium-sized|TRBJ2-1
CASSPTNNEQFF
>TRBV10-1|medium-sized|TRBJ2-7
CASSEGLAGGMLEQYF
>TRBV28|.|TRBJ2-2
CASSLGSPGGELFF
>TRBV19|medium-sized|TRBJ1-5
CASSMRIGGNQPQHF
>TRBV5-1|.|TRBJ1-5
CASSLDTNQPQHF
>TRBV12-3/TRBV12-4|medium-sized|TRBJ1-6
CASSNRDHSPLHF
>TRBV7-9|medium-sized|TRBJ2-5
CASSFAGVGETQYF
>TRBV13|.|TRBJ2-1
CASSSTSGRAPYNEQFF
>TRBV19|medium-sized|TRBJ1-5
CASSTDREGGNQPQHF
>TRBV27|medium-sized|TRBJ2-7
CASSAPGGGAYEQYF
>TRBV20-1|medium-sized|TRBJ1-2
CSARKELEDRTNYGYTF
>TRBV28|.|TRBJ1-3
CASSLPGQGGSTIYF
>TRBV6-1|.|TRBJ2-7
CASSLGGDSYEQYF
>TRBV6-5|medium-sized|TRBJ1-1
CASSYSTGANTEAFF
>TRBV15|medium-sized|TRBJ2-5
CATGAQQETQYF
>TRBV13|medium-sized|TRBJ2-1
CASSLWREGPVGLYNEQFF
>TRBV12-3/TRBV12-4|medium-sized|TRBJ2-7
CASSSPSGEQYF
>TRBV5-4|medium-sized|TRBJ2-6
CASRRTPDSPHSGANVLTF
>TRBV5-6|medium-sized|TRBJ2-1
CASSLSPTGGAYNEQFF
>TRBV18|medium-sized|TRBJ1-2
CASSPPTGKGYGYTF
>TRBV5-6|.|TRBJ1-1
CASSPGTVNTEAFF
>TRBV29-1|large|TRBJ2-7
CSVTGQGQAYEQYF
>TRBV6-2/TRBV6-3|medium-sized|TRBJ2-7
CASREQGYEQYF
>TRBV20-1|medium-sized|TRBJ2-5
CSASGTGGETQYF
>TRBV11-1|medium-sized|TRBJ2-2
CASSLGRLAGDPGELFF
>TRBV27|medium-sized|TRBJ2-7
CASSQMIGINYEQYF
>TRBV5-1|medium-sized|TRBJ2-3
CASRGIVAGEDGYGTDTQYF
>TRBV27|large|TRBJ2-1
CASSFSIRGNEQFF
>TRBV19|medium-sized|TRBJ1-5
CASSMPGGDLYSNQPQHF
>TRBV5-4|medium-sized|TRBJ2-6
CASSLTRKGGSGANVLTF
>TRBV30|medium-sized|TRBJ1-2
CAWSSRWGAGYTF
>TRBV2|.|TRBJ1-5
CASRLDTQPQHF
>TRBV30|medium-sized|TRBJ2-7
CACRGTGGFYEQYF
>TRBV24-1|.|TRBJ2-3
CATSDSWGGRTDTDTQYF
>TRBV7-2|medium-sized|TRBJ2-2
CASSLGGGTTGELFF
>TRBV6-2/TRBV6-3|medium-sized|TRBJ2-5
CASSLGLAGIGETQYF
>TRBV19|medium-sized|TRBJ1-5
CASSGLQGLLHQPQHF
>TRBV27|medium-sized|TRBJ2-3
CASSLQDPSTDTQYF
>TRBV20-1|.|TRBJ1-1
CSARTGGATEAFF
>TRBV7-9|.|TRBJ2-1
CASSRKLGGQSLVNEQFF
>TRBV5-1|medium-sized|TRBJ2-1
CASSLVPAGDYNEQFF
>TRBV5-6|.|TRBJ2-2
CASSFGTSNTGELFF